The TCR beta chain described here comes from a study of T cells in Graves' hyperthyroidism and ophthalmopathy. Amplified TCR beta CDR3 regions derived from RNA transcripts. TCR CDR3 underwent first-round RT-PCR with the HTBI primer set. TCRdb independently ran MiXCR on the multiplex PCR reads; one entry per CDR3 protein. This sample has 640,000 or so distinct CDR3 sequences, with 14% found just once. In this sample, this clonotype turned up many times. Source material for PBMCs was over 8 ml fresh peripheral blood. The CDR3 loop spans 16 amino acids. V shed 5 bases and J shed 0 bases, with 14 bases lying between them. CDR1 and CDR2 from the germline V gene are SGHNT and YENEEA.

The rearrangement links TRBV11-3 to TRBJ2-1; TRBD2 might be the D (5 bases). The specimen sequenced was blood. This receptor was taken from a woman aged 18-35 years with Graves' ophthalmopathy. The CDR3 region is CASSRAGESSYNEQFF. The CDR3 bases are TGTGCCAGCAGCCGAGCCGGGGAAAGCTCCTACAATGAGCAGTTCTTC.